Listed below are T cell receptor beta chains from one sample, sequenced in a study of cytomegalovirus exposure and HLA in healthy donors. Sequencing used immunoSEQ multiplex PCR; TCRdb keeps in-frame clones, though not all of them. This table holds around 120,000 clones, roughly 84% found once. Sequenced sample: PBMCs. These receptors originate from a girl aged 2 to 9 in good health and CMV-seronegative. Both conserved end residues are part of each CDR3. Each record gives: D gene, clone size, V gene, J gene, CDR3 DNA, CDR3 protein. D genes are given only for firm matches. A clone size is listed for some rows: how often the clone was seen (once, few, many), or a class if it is expanded.

>.|.|TRBV27|TRBJ1-3
TGTGCCAGCAGTTTGACAGGATTCGGCTCTGGAAACACCATATATTTT
CASSLTGFGSGNTIYF
>TRBD2|.|TRBV19|TRBJ2-7
TGTGCCAGTAGTGTCCGACTAGCGGGACTCCCTCCCTACGAGCAGTACTTC
CASSVRLAGLPPYEQYF
>TRBD2|.|TRBV4-2|TRBJ2-3
TGTGCCAGCAGGCGACTAGCGGGAGGACGGGGCACAGATACGCAGTATTTT
CASRRLAGGRGTDTQYF
>TRBD1|.|TRBV11-3|TRBJ2-5
TGTGCCAGCAGCCACGGGGCGACAGGGGGCGGGAAAGAGACCCAGTACTTC
CASSHGATGGGKETQYF
>TRBD1|.|TRBV27|TRBJ1-1
TGTGCCAGCAGTTTATCGGAATCAGGGGGAACTGAAGCTTTCTTT
CASSLSESGGTEAFF
>TRBD2|.|TRBV6-1|TRBJ2-2
TGTGCCAGCAGTGATATGAGCGGGCTAGCGGGGCTCACCGGGGAGCTGTTTTTT
CASSDMSGLAGLTGELFF
>TRBD1|.|TRBV5-1|TRBJ2-3
TGCGCCAGCAGCCAGGACAGGGGGCAAAAACTCCCCACAGATACGCAGTATTTT
CASSQDRGQKLPTDTQYF
>.|.|TRBV30|TRBJ1-3
TGTGCCTGGAGTGTTAGGGGGTCTGGAAACACCATATATTTT
CAWSVRGSGNTIYF
>TRBD2|.|TRBV2|TRBJ2-5
TGTGCCAGCAGTGAATGGGAAGGACTAGCGGGAGGTTTTGAGGAGACCCAGTACTTC
CASSEWEGLAGGFEETQYF
>TRBD1|few|TRBV16|TRBJ1-4
TGTGCCAGCAGCCCTCGGGACAGGGGAACTAATGAAAAACTGTTTTTT
CASSPRDRGTNEKLFF
>TRBD2|.|TRBV2|TRBJ2-1
TGTGCCAGCAGTTCGGGACTAGCGGGGGATGAGCAGTTCTTC
CASSSGLAGDEQFF
>.|.|TRBV30|TRBJ2-7
TGTGCCTGGTCCACCAGGGCAGCGAACCCCTACGAGCAGTACTTC
CAWSTRAANPYEQYF
>.|.|TRBV18|TRBJ1-1
TGTGCCAGCTCCGCGGGACTTGATTCCGTGGTAGCTTTCTTT
CASSAGLDSVVAFF
>TRBD1|.|TRBV6-5|TRBJ2-5
TGTGCCAGCAGTACCCGGCCAGGGGGCGAGACCCAGTACTTC
CASSTRPGGETQYF
>.|.|TRBV6-4|TRBJ2-1
TGTGCCAGCAGTGACAAGGGGCGGTTCTTC
CASSDKGRFF
>TRBD2|.|TRBV30|TRBJ2-3
TGTGCCTGGGGCCCCCCCGGGACTAGCGGGGGGGCAGGAAATACGCAGTATTTT
CAWGPPGTSGGAGNTQYF
>.|.|TRBV5-1|TRBJ2-2
TGCGCCAGCAGCTTGGGGGGACAGAACACCGGGGAGCTGTTTTTT
CASSLGGQNTGELFF
>TRBD2|.|TRBV6-6|TRBJ2-7
TGTGCCAGCAGTTACGCGGAGGCGGGAGGGCCTTTTGAGCAGTACTTC
CASSYAEAGGPFEQYF
>TRBD2|.|TRBV4-2|TRBJ2-7
TGTGCCAGCAGCCAAGAGGCGGGGGGAATCTACGAGCAGTACTTC
CASSQEAGGIYEQYF
>.|.|TRBV5-1|TRBJ1-2
TGCGCCAGCAGCTTGGCATCGACAGGAGCTAACTATGGCTACACCTTC
CASSLASTGANYGYTF
>TRBD1|.|TRBV15|TRBJ1-5
TGTGCCACCTCCAGGGGGGAGGTCAATCAGCCCCAGCATTTT
CATSRGEVNQPQHF
>TRBD1|.|TRBV29-1|TRBJ2-1
TGCAGCGTCAAGGGACAGGGAAGAGGGGGAGCGTACAATGAGCAGTTCTTC
CSVKGQGRGGAYNEQFF
>TRBD2|.|TRBV2|TRBJ2-5
TGTGCCAGCAGCGGTATTGGCGGGAGGTTGTCAGAGACCCAGTACTTC
CASSGIGGRLSETQYF
>.|.|TRBV6-5|TRBJ2-7
TGTGCCAGCAGTTACAACAGGGCGGACGAGCAGTACTTC
CASSYNRADEQYF
>TRBD2|.|TRBV19|TRBJ2-7
TGTGCCAGTAACAATAACGGACTAGCGGGAGACGAGCAGTACTTC
CASNNNGLAGDEQYF
>.|few|TRBV28|TRBJ1-2
TGTGCCAGCAGTTTCTTAAGCGGCTACACCTTC
CASSFLSGYTF
>TRBD2|.|TRBV19|TRBJ2-5
TGTGCCAGTAGTATCGCACTAGCGGGAGGCCCCCTCCAAGAGACCCAGTACTTC
CASSIALAGGPLQETQYF
>.|.|TRBV27|TRBJ2-5
TGTGCCAGCAGCCGAGCGGGAGAGACCCAGTACTTC
CASSRAGETQYF
>TRBD2|.|TRBV7-3|TRBJ2-1
TGTGCCAGCAGCCGGACCGGGACTAGCGGTTACAATGAGCAGTTCTTC
CASSRTGTSGYNEQFF
>TRBD1|.|TRBV30|TRBJ2-7
TGTGCCTGGAGTGTAACGCGGACAGGGGAAGTTGACGAGCAGTACTTC
CAWSVTRTGEVDEQYF
>.|.|TRBV27|TRBJ1-1
TGTGCCAGCAGTCTGGCGGCGAACACTGAAGCTTTCTTT
CASSLAANTEAFF
>TRBD1|.|TRBV30|TRBJ2-5
TGTGCCTGGACAGTGACAGGGCAGGTCGGGCAGTACTTC
CAWTVTGQVGQYF
>.|.|TRBV6-5|TRBJ2-7
TGTGCCAGCAGCCTCCGCAGGTACCCCTCCTACGAGCAGTACTTC
CASSLRRYPSYEQYF
>.|.|TRBV18|TRBJ1-1
TGTGCCAGCTCACCCTCACACCTGGGGCCGTCCAGCACTGAAGCTTTCTTT
CASSPSHLGPSSTEAFF
>TRBD2|.|TRBV4-3|TRBJ2-7
TGCGCCAGCAGCCGACTACTAGCGGGGGTCTACGAGCAGTACTTC
CASSRLLAGVYEQYF
>TRBD1|few|TRBV10-3|TRBJ2-1
TGTGCCATCAGGGGGACAGATTACAATGAGCAGTTCTTC
CAIRGTDYNEQFF
>.|.|TRBV7-9|TRBJ1-2
TGTGCCAGCAGCTTAGGTCCGGGGGATTACTATGGCTACACCTTC
CASSLGPGDYYGYTF
>.|once|TRBV7-9|TRBJ2-7
TGTGCCAGCTCCAATCAGGCTATCGTTTCCTACGAGCAGTACTTC
CASSNQAIVSYEQYF
>TRBD1|.|TRBV19|TRBJ1-5
TGTGCCAGTAGTACGGGACAGGGGAGGGATCAGCCCCAGCATTTT
CASSTGQGRDQPQHF
>.|.|TRBV9|TRBJ2-3
TGTGCCAGCAGCGTAGGGTCGGGGTACACAGATACGCAGTATTTT
CASSVGSGYTDTQYF
>TRBD1|.|TRBV9|TRBJ2-2
TGTGCCAGCAGCGCAGTCAGGGGGAAGGAAACCGGGGAGCTGTTTTTT
CASSAVRGKETGELFF
>TRBD1|.|TRBV27|TRBJ1-3
TGTGCCAGCAGTTTATCCGGACAGGGGGCTGGAAACACCATATATTTT
CASSLSGQGAGNTIYF
>TRBD1|.|TRBV9|TRBJ1-2
TGTGCCAGCAGCGTAGAGGTACAGGGGGACCCGAGGTATAACTATGGCTACACCTTC
CASSVEVQGDPRYNYGYTF
>.|.|TRBV30|TRBJ1-2
TGTGCCTGGACGTATACCGGACAGATCCCCTATGGCTACGCCTTC
CAWTYTGQIPYGYAF
>.|.|TRBV7-9|TRBJ2-3
TGTGCCAGCAGCTCAGCCGGTCGGTCCTCTAGCACAGATACGCAGTATTTT
CASSSAGRSSSTDTQYF
>.|.|TRBV19|TRBJ2-2
TGTGCCAGTACAGTTGGGAGTTCTACCGGGGAGCTGTTTTTT
CASTVGSSTGELFF
>.|.|TRBV19|TRBJ1-1
TGTGCCAGTAGTATTAATCCCGGGGGGGGCACTGAAGCTTTCTTT
CASSINPGGGTEAFF
>.|.|TRBV28|TRBJ1-2
TGTGCCAGCAGGGGAGATGTAGGCAACTATGGCTACACCTTC
CASRGDVGNYGYTF